A selection of T cell receptor beta chains follows, all from one sample in a study of regulatory T cells in long-lasting Graves disease. TCRdb reanalysed the multiplex PCR reads using MiXCR and keeps one entry per CDR3 protein. The profile shows 400,000 to 500,000 distinct CDR3 sequences, around 21% of them singletons. This specimen was peripheral blood mononuclear cells (PBMCs), taken when the disease was refractory, from a patient treated with antithyroid drugs. These receptor sequences come from a female donor with Graves disease. Both conserved end residues are part of each CDR3. The D gene is left open where the match is weak. Clone sizes are given selectively: once, few, many, or a class where the clone is expanded.

clone_size	d_call	j_call	v_call	cdr3_aa	cdr3_nt
few	NA	TRBJ2-7	TRBV6-1	CASRNPTRLYEQYF	TGTGCCAGCAGAAACCCAACTAGGTTGTACGAGCAGTACTTC
many	TRBD1	TRBJ2-7	TRBV11-1	CASSNGQGSRQYF	TGTGCCAGCAGCAATGGACAGGGGAGTCGGCAGTACTTC
few	TRBD1	TRBJ1-5	TRBV29-1	CSVGQGTNQPQHF	TGCAGCGTTGGACAGGGGACGAATCAGCCCCAGCATTTT
many	NA	TRBJ2-4	TRBV3-1	CASSQGSLGKNIQYF	TGTGCCAGCAGCCAGGGCTCCCTTGGCAAAAACATTCAGTACTTC
many	NA	TRBJ2-5	TRBV6-1	CASKGGSLSRETQYF	TGTGCCAGCAAGGGCGGGTCCCTTTCACGGGAGACCCAGTACTTC
NA	NA	TRBJ2-5	TRBV29-1	CSVTSFQETQYF	TGCAGCGTAACTAGCTTCCAAGAGACCCAGTACTTC
NA	NA	TRBJ1-6	TRBV7-9	CASSSSRNRRFGSPLHF	TGTGCCAGCAGCTCGTCCAGGAATCGGAGGTTCGGGTCACCCCTCCACTTT
NA	NA	TRBJ2-2	TRBV20-1	CSARPRAGRGELFF	TGCAGTGCTAGACCCCGGGCAGGGCGGGGGGAGCTGTTTTTT
NA	NA	TRBJ1-5	TRBV10-3	CAISDQSNQPQHF	TGTGCCATCAGTGATCAGTCAAATCAGCCCCAGCATTTT
few	NA	TRBJ1-1	TRBV30	CAWKFVGRLNTEAFF	TGTGCCTGGAAATTTGTGGGACGCTTGAACACTGAAGCTTTCTTT
NA	TRBD2	TRBJ2-5	TRBV5-1	CASSLSLAGGPQETQYF	TGCGCCAGCAGCTTGTCTCTAGCGGGAGGACCCCAAGAGACCCAGTACTTC
NA	NA	TRBJ2-5	TRBV7-2	CASSLVGTPKLQETQYF	TGTGCCAGCAGCTTAGTGGGGACTCCAAAACTCCAAGAGACCCAGTACTTC
NA	NA	TRBJ1-1	TRBV19	CASSPSGSRTTEAFF	TGTGCCAGTAGTCCCTCCGGATCCCGGACGACTGAAGCTTTCTTT
many	NA	TRBJ1-2	TRBV5-1	CASSLTDYYGYTF	TGCGCCAGCAGCTTAACGGACTACTATGGCTACACCTTC
NA	NA	TRBJ2-3	TRBV6-1	CASSAYGRNTDTQYF	TGTGCCAGCAGTGCATATGGCAGGAACACAGATACGCAGTATTTT
many	NA	TRBJ2-2	TRBV28	CASSSQGGFTGELFF	TGTGCCAGCAGTTCCCAGGGTGGTTTCACCGGGGAGCTGTTTTTT
many	NA	TRBJ1-6	TRBV28	CASTFQRDYNSPLHF	TGTGCCAGCACATTCCAAAGGGACTATAATTCACCCCTCCACTTT
few	NA	TRBJ1-3	TRBV7-2	CASKRDYSGNTIYF	TGTGCCAGCAAGAGGGATTACTCTGGAAACACCATATATTTT
many	NA	TRBJ1-1	TRBV12-5	CASGLGSGLDTEAFF	TGTGCTAGTGGTTTAGGATCAGGGCTGGACACTGAAGCTTTCTTT
many	TRBD1	TRBJ2-7	TRBV6-1	CASSTGTGSYEQYF	TGTGCCAGCAGTACTGGGACAGGTTCCTACGAGCAGTACTTC
NA	NA	TRBJ2-3	TRBV7-2	CASGFPRGQSTDTQYF	TGTGCCAGCGGCTTCCCCAGGGGCCAGAGCACAGATACGCAGTATTTT
NA	NA	TRBJ2-1	TRBV7-9	CASSLLGIHEQFF	TGTGCCAGCAGTCTCCTGGGGATACATGAGCAGTTCTTC
many	NA	TRBJ1-2	TRBV24-1	CATSDQPGGVDGYTF	TGTGCCACCAGTGATCAACCGGGGGGCGTTGATGGCTACACCTTC
many	NA	TRBJ1-1	TRBV6-1	CASSLSARGVTEAFF	TGTGCCAGCAGCCTTTCCGCCCGGGGCGTCACTGAAGCTTTCTTT
NA	TRBD1	TRBJ2-4	TRBV7-2	CASSQAGTGTKNIQYF	TGTGCCAGCAGCCAGGCCGGGACAGGGACCAAAAACATTCAGTACTTC
many	TRBD1	TRBJ1-2	TRBV30	CAWSPTGADGYTF	TGTGCCTGGAGTCCAACAGGGGCGGATGGCTACACCTTC
NA	TRBD1	TRBJ1-2	TRBV3-1	CASSQGQGATYGYTF	TGTGCCAGCAGCCAAGGACAGGGGGCGACCTATGGCTACACCTTC
few	NA	TRBJ2-2	TRBV6-4	CASSDSNGGELFF	TGTGCCAGCAGTGACTCGAATGGCGGGGAGCTGTTTTTT
NA	NA	TRBJ2-1	TRBV2	CASSVSPSSYNEQFF	TGTGCCAGCAGTGTCTCCCCCAGCTCCTACAATGAGCAGTTCTTC
few	NA	TRBJ1-5	TRBV30	CAWRKSDDQPQHF	TGTGCCTGGAGAAAGTCGGATGATCAGCCCCAGCATTTT
many	NA	TRBJ2-6	TRBV28	CASSFLGVSGANVLTF	TGTGCCAGCAGTTTCCTGGGAGTCTCTGGGGCCAACGTCCTGACTTTC
few	TRBD1	TRBJ1-5	TRBV30	CAWSVGQGAQPQHF	TGTGCCTGGAGTGTAGGACAGGGGGCTCAGCCCCAGCATTTT
few	NA	TRBJ2-5	TRBV7-6	CASTPKETQYF	TGTGCCAGCACTCCAAAGGAGACCCAGTACTTC
many	NA	TRBJ2-5	TRBV6-1	CASRTGQRETQYF	TGTGCCAGCAGGACCGGACAGAGGGAGACCCAGTACTTC
NA	NA	TRBJ1-6	TRBV18	CASSQVENSPLHF	TGTGCCAGCTCGCAGGTTGAAAATTCACCCCTCCACTTT